This T cell receptor (beta chain) was sequenced for a study of regulatory and conventional T cells in RAG deficiency. Only in-frame clones appear in the TCRdb table, and some are missing; sequencing was by immunoSEQ multiplex PCR. The profile shows about 30,000 clones, 90% of them singletons. These data are also associated with another study on regulatory T cells. As reported in that work: Amplification used 52 TRBV primers and 13 TRBJ primers.

The source of this sequence is a human donor in good health. Sequencing was performed on CD8+ T cells sorted from blood.

CDR3 sequence (DNA): TGTGCCAGCAGCCCGATTGGGGGTGCAGATACGCAGTATTTT. This encodes CASSPIGGADTQYF. The chain couples TRBV7-2 to TRBJ2-3, with D perhaps being TRBD1 or TRBD2 (5 bases each). Per the germline V gene, CDR1 is SGHTA and CDR2 is FQGNSA. The CDR3 runs to 14 residues. The V and J ends lost 5 bases and 4 bases respectively, with 13 bases between them.